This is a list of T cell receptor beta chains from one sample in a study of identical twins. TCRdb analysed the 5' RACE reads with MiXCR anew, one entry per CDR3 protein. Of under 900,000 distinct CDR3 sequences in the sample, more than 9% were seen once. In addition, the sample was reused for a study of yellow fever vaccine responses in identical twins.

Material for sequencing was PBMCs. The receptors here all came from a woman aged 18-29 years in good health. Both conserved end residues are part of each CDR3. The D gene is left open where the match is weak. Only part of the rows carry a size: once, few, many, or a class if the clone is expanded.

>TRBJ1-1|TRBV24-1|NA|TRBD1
TGTGCCACCGGACAGGGTGAAACTGAAGCTTTCTTT
CATGQGETEAFF
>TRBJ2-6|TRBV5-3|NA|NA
TGTGCCAGCAGCTGGAAGGGGACAAACGGGGCCAACGTCCTGACTTTC
CASSWKGTNGANVLTF
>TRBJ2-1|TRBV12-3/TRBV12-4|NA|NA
TGTGCCAGCAGTTTAAGCCTACCGACGAATGAGCAGTTCTTC
CASSLSLPTNEQFF
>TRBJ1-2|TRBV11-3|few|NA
TGTGCCAGCAGCTTGGGGGAAGTCAACTATGGCTACACCTTC
CASSLGEVNYGYTF
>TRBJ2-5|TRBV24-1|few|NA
TGTGCCACCAGTCGAGGGCTAGCGGACAACACCAGGGGCGAGACCCAGTACTTC
CATSRGLADNTRGETQYF
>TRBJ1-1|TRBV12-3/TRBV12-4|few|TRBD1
TGTGCCAGCAGTTGGGACAGAAGGAACACTGAAGCTTTCTTT
CASSWDRRNTEAFF
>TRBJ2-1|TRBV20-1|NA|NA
TGCAGTGCCCCTCCAACGGGGGGCCACCAGTTCTTC
CSAPPTGGHQFF
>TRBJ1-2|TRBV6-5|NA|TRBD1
TGTGCCAGCGGACAGGGGGCTCAAGGCTACACCTTC
CASGQGAQGYTF
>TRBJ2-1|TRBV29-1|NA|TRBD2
TGCAGCGTTGTTGGGGGGGTAAGGCTAGCAAGCTCCTACAATGAGCAGTTCTTC
CSVVGGVRLASSYNEQFF
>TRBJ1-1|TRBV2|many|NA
TGTGCCAGCAGTTGGACGGAAGTGAACACTGAAGCTTTCTTT
CASSWTEVNTEAFF
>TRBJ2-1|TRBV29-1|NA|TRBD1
TGCAGCATACGACAGGGGGCGGGAAATGAGCAGTTCTTC
CSIRQGAGNEQFF
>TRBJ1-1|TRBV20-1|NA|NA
TGCAGTGCTAGACGCCCCGAAGCTTTCTTT
CSARRPEAFF
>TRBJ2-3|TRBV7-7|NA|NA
TGTGCCAGCAGCTCATCAGTGGGGTTAGCGCGAGACACAGATACGCAGTATTTT
CASSSSVGLARDTDTQYF
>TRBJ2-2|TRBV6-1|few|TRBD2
TGTGCCAGCAGTCAAGGACTAGGGTTCGGGGAGCTGTTTTTT
CASSQGLGFGELFF
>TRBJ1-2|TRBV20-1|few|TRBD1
TGCAGTGCTAGACCTCAGGGGGAGGAGGGCTACACCTTC
CSARPQGEEGYTF
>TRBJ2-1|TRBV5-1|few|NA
TGCGCCAGCAGCTTGGAACCGAAGGTCTATGAGCAGTTCTTC
CASSLEPKVYEQFF
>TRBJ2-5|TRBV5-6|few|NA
TGTGCCAGCAGCTTGCGGACCCCACAAGAGACCCAGTACTTC
CASSLRTPQETQYF
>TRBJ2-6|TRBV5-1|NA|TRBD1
TGCGCCAGCAGCTGGGGACAGTTCGGGGCCAACGTCCTGACTTTC
CASSWGQFGANVLTF
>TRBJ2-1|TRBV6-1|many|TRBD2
TGTGCCAGCAGCCTTAGCGGGGGGGGCTACAATGAGCAGTTCTTC
CASSLSGGGYNEQFF
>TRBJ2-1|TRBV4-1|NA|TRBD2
TGCGCCAGCAGCCAAGATAGCGGGGGGGCCCCACGCTCCTACAATGAGCAGTTCTTC
CASSQDSGGAPRSYNEQFF
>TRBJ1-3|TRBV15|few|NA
TGTGCCACCAGCAGAGATTTGGCAGCGGACTCTGGAAACACCATATATTTT
CATSRDLAADSGNTIYF
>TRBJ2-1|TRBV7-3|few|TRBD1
TGTGCCAGCAGCATGATGGGACAGGCATCCTACAATGAGCAGTTCTTC
CASSMMGQASYNEQFF
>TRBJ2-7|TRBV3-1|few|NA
TGTGCCAGCAGTCCCATTCCTCCGGGACCACGGAGGGGGCAGTACTTC
CASSPIPPGPRRGQYF
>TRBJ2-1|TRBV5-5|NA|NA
TGTGCCAGCAGGTCGGGGGGCCGGGGGATCGATGAGCAGTTCTTC
CASRSGGRGIDEQFF
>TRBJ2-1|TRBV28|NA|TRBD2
TGTGCCAGCAGCTTAACACCCGGGGTAGCGGGCTACAATGAGCAGTTCTTC
CASSLTPGVAGYNEQFF
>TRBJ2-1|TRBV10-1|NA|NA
TGCGCCAGCAGTAGCGGTCCGGGCGATGAGCAGTTCTTC
CASSSGPGDEQFF
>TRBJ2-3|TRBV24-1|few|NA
TGTGCCACCAGTGATCCCCGTAGCAAGGTCACAGATACGCAGTATTTT
CATSDPRSKVTDTQYF
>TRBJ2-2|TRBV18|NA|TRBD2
TGTGCCAGCTCACCACGACTAGCGGAGCACACCGGGGAGCTGTTTTTT
CASSPRLAEHTGELFF
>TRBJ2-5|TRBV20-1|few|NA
TGCAGTGCTAGAGTCGGCTTCTCACAAGAGACCCAGTACTTC
CSARVGFSQETQYF
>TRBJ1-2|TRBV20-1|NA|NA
TGCAGTGCTAGTATTGGTCTGGGGGGCTACACCTTC
CSASIGLGGYTF
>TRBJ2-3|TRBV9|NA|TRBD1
TGTGCCAGCAGCGCCAGACAGGGGTTAATCCCAGATACGCAGTATTTT
CASSARQGLIPDTQYF
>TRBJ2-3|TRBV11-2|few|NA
TGTGCCAGCAGCTCGACCCCGGGGGTCTCAGATACGCAGTATTTT
CASSSTPGVSDTQYF
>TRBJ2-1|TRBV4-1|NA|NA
TGCGCCAGCAGCCAAGCCCGCCCTCACGACTACAATGAGCAGTTCTTC
CASSQARPHDYNEQFF
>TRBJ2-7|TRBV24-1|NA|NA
TGTGCCCGATTGGGCTACGAGCAGTACTTC
CARLGYEQYF
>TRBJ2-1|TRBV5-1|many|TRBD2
TGCGCCAGCAGCTTACCCGGGACTATCGATGAGCAGTTCTTC
CASSLPGTIDEQFF
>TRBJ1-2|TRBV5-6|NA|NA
TGTGCCAGCAGCTGGGACAAGTCTGGTGGCTACACCTTC
CASSWDKSGGYTF
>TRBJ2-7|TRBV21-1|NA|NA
TGTGCCAGCAGCAAAGTGACGGGGGAGGGGACCTACGAGCAGTACTTC
CASSKVTGEGTYEQYF
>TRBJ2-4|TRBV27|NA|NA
TGTGCCAGCAGTCTCACGGGGCCCCTAAACATTCAGTACTTC
CASSLTGPLNIQYF
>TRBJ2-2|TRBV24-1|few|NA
TGTGCCACCAGTGGACCGTCGCCCACCGGGGAGCTGTTTTTT
CATSGPSPTGELFF
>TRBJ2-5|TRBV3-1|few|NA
TGTGCCAGCAGCCTCTCTCTCCAAGAGACCCAGTACTTC
CASSLSLQETQYF
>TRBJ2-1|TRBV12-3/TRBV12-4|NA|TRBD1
TGTGCCAGCAGCAGACAGGGGATCGGTCACAATGAGCAGTTCTTC
CASSRQGIGHNEQFF
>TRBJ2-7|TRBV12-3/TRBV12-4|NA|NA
TGTGCCAGCAGTCCCCCGAGGGGCGGGGTAAGGGAGCAGTACTTC
CASSPPRGGVREQYF
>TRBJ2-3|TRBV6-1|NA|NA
TGTGCCACCCGAGGGGGGGGCCCATATTACACAGATACGCAGTATTTT
CATRGGGPYYTDTQYF
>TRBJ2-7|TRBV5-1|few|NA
TGCGCCAGCAGCGCCCAAACTAGTTCCTACGAGCAGTACTTC
CASSAQTSSYEQYF
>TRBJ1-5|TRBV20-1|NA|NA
TGCAGTGCTAGGGGGATCGGACAGTCCGATCAGCCCCAGCATTTT
CSARGIGQSDQPQHF
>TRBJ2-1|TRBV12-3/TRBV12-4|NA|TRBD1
TGTGCCAGCAGTTTCGGGGACAGGGTGGTCAATGAGCAGTTCTTC
CASSFGDRVVNEQFF